This is a list of T cell receptor beta chains from one sample in a study of blood T cells in healthy people across ages. In TCRdb, the 5' RACE reads were re-called with MiXCR into one record per CDR3 protein. The table records approximately 810,000 distinct CDR3 sequences, 35% to 40% of them present only once. The material sequenced was blood. Every receptor here comes from a young man in good health. The CDR3 runs from the conserved cysteine through the conserved F or W. The D gene is left open where the match is weak. A row's size may be missing; if present it is once, few, many or a size class.

TRBV28	TRBJ2-7	TRBD1	few	CASSSGTGRRYEQYF	TGTGCCAGCAGTTCAGGGACAGGCCGCCGTTACGAGCAGTACTTC
TRBV7-8	TRBJ2-1	.	.	CACSLMTSNEQFF	TGTGCCTGCAGCTTAATGACTTCAAATGAGCAGTTCTTC
TRBV10-3	TRBJ2-2	TRBD1	.	CAISETGVGSSGELFF	TGTGCCATCAGTGAAACAGGGGTCGGGTCAAGCGGGGAGCTGTTTTTT
TRBV5-6	TRBJ2-7	.	.	CASSLGNRFDEQYF	TGTGCCAGCAGCTTGGGGAATAGATTCGATGAGCAGTACTTC
TRBV21-1	TRBJ1-6	.	.	CASSKGYRAESPLHF	TGTGCCAGCAGCAAAGGTTACAGGGCGGAATCACCCCTCCACTTT
TRBV21-1	TRBJ1-3	.	.	CASSKLAGGSGNTIYF	TGTGCCAGCAGCAAGCTCGCAGGGGGCTCTGGAAACACCATATATTTT
TRBV7-2	TRBJ2-1	TRBD2	many	CASSSLAGDYNEQFF	TGTGCCAGCAGCTCACTAGCGGGGGATTACAATGAGCAGTTCTTC
TRBV6-9	TRBJ1-6	.	few	CASRRTETNSPLHF	TGTGCCAGCAGACGGACGGAAACAAATTCACCCCTCCACTTT
TRBV5-1	TRBJ2-7	TRBD1	.	CASSPDRGRNEQYF	TGCGCCAGCAGTCCGGACAGGGGGCGTAACGAGCAGTACTTC
TRBV12-3/TRBV12-4	TRBJ2-7	TRBD2	.	CASSSASGGAQYF	TGTGCCAGCAGTTCAGCTAGCGGGGGCGCCCAGTACTTC
TRBV20-1	TRBJ1-1	.	few	CSAGTGGEGNTEAFF	TGCAGTGCTGGGACGGGGGGCGAAGGGAACACTGAAGCTTTCTTT
TRBV6-5	TRBJ2-7	.	many	CASSWGSSYEQYF	TGTGCCAGCAGTTGGGGCAGCTCCTACGAGCAGTACTTC
TRBV20-1	TRBJ1-1	.	once	CSARATIATEAFF	TGCAGTGCTAGAGCGACAATAGCCACTGAAGCTTTCTTT
TRBV7-2	TRBJ2-4	.	.	CASSLGQFQLAKNIQYF	TGTGCCAGCAGCTTAGGACAGTTTCAACTAGCCAAAAACATTCAGTACTTC
TRBV29-1	TRBJ1-2	TRBD1	few	CSVRTGGNTF	TGCAGCGTTCGGACAGGGGGTAACACCTTC
TRBV20-1	TRBJ2-5	TRBD1	.	CSARPGTGLGDETQYF	TGCAGTGCTAGACCCGGGACAGGGTTAGGGGACGAGACCCAGTACTTC
TRBV7-3	TRBJ1-6	.	few	CASSLSGRGNSPLHF	TGTGCCAGCAGCTTATCGGGACGGGGAAATTCACCCCTCCACTTT
TRBV4-1	TRBJ2-2	.	.	CASSQVGPPSNTGELFF	TGCGCCAGCAGCCAAGTCGGCCCCCCCTCCAACACCGGGGAGCTGTTTTTT
TRBV5-1	TRBJ1-4	.	few	CASSLVGTTNEKLFF	TGCGCCAGCAGCTTGGTCGGCACAACTAATGAAAAACTGTTTTTT
TRBV2	TRBJ1-2	TRBD1	few	CASSESDREGTYGYTF	TGTGCCAGCAGTGAATCTGACAGGGAGGGAACCTATGGCTACACCTTC
TRBV4-3	TRBJ1-1	.	few	CASSQELGNLAEAFF	TGCGCCAGCAGCCAAGAGTTAGGGAATTTGGCTGAAGCTTTCTTT
TRBV29-1	TRBJ2-1	.	.	CSVGTEDYNEQFF	TGCAGCGTTGGGACGGAGGATTACAATGAGCAGTTCTTC
TRBV7-2	TRBJ2-1	TRBD2	.	CASSFGTREYNEQFF	TGTGCCAGCAGCTTTGGGACTAGAGAATACAATGAGCAGTTCTTC
TRBV29-1	TRBJ1-2	.	.	CSVAQMGNGYTF	TGCAGCGTTGCCCAAATGGGAAATGGCTACACCTTC
TRBV20-1	TRBJ2-7	TRBD2	.	CSAQLAGSSYEQYF	TGCAGTGCTCAACTAGCGGGGAGCTCCTACGAGCAGTACTTC
TRBV7-9	TRBJ2-7	TRBD1	many	CASSSRQGHHEQYF	TGTGCCAGCAGCTCTAGACAGGGACACCACGAGCAGTACTTC
TRBV2	TRBJ2-3	TRBD1	many	CASSRDRSTDTQYF	TGCGCCAGCAGCCGGGACAGGTCCACAGATACGCAGTATTTT
TRBV7-2	TRBJ2-3	.	.	CASSLFTGEYSTDTQYF	TGTGCCAGCAGCTTATTTACGGGGGAATATAGCACAGATACGCAGTATTTT
TRBV29-1	TRBJ2-5	TRBD2	.	CSVYLPGTTLYF	TGCAGCGTATACTTACCAGGGACTACCTTGTACTTC
TRBV9	TRBJ2-3	.	.	CASSPPSTQYF	TGTGCCAGCAGCCCTCCAAGTACGCAGTATTTT
TRBV12-3/TRBV12-4	TRBJ2-6	TRBD2	.	CASSPGGNAGANVLTF	TGTGCCAGCAGCCCGGGGGGTAACGCTGGGGCCAACGTCCTGACTTTC
TRBV13	TRBJ2-3	TRBD2	few	CASSGTSGGLTDTQYF	TGTGCCAGCAGCGGGACTAGCGGGGGGCTAACAGATACGCAGTATTTT
TRBV28	TRBJ2-3	TRBD2	few	CASSPAGAQTDTQYF	TGTGCCAGCAGTCCAGCGGGGGCCCAAACAGATACGCAGTATTTT
TRBV3-1	TRBJ1-1	.	.	CASSQLSGGFILGGNTEAFF	TGTGCCAGCAGCCAACTAAGTGGGGGTTTTATTCTAGGGGGGAACACTGAAGCTTTCTTT
TRBV20-1	TRBJ2-5	.	.	CSATGWGQETQYF	TGCAGTGCAACAGGGTGGGGGCAAGAGACCCAGTACTTC